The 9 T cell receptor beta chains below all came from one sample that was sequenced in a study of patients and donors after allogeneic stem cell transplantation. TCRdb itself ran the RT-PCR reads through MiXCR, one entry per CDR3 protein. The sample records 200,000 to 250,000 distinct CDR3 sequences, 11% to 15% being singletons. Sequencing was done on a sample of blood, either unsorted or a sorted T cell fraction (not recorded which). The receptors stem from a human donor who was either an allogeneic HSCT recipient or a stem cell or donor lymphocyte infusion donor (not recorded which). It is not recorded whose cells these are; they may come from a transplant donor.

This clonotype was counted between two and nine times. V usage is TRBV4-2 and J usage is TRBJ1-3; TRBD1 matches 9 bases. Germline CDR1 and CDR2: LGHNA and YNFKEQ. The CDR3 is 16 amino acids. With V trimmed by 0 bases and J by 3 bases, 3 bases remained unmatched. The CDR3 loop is CASSQEGTGFGNTIYF. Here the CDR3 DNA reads TGTGCCAGCAGCCAAGAAGGGACAGGGTTTGGAAACACCATATATTTT.

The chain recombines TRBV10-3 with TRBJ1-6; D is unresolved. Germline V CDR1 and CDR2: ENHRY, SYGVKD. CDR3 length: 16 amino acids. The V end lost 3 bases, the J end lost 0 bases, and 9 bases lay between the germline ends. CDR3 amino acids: CAISEQPSSYNSPLHF. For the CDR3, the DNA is TGTGCCATCAGTGAACAGCCTAGCTCCTATAATTCACCCCTCCACTTT.

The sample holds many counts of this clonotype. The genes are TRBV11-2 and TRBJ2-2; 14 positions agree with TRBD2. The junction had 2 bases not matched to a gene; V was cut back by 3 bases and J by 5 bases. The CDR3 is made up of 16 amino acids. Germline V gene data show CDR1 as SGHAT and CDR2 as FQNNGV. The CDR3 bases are TGTGCCAGCAGCTTTGGGACTAGCGGGAGTACCGGGGAGCTGTTTTTT. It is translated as CASSFGTSGSTGELFF.

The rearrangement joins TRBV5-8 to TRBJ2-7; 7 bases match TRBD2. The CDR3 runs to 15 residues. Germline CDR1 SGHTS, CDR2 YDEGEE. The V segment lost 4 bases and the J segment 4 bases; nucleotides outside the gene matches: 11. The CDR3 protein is CASSRGTTWGYEQYF. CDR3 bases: TGTGCCAGCAGCCGAGGGACTACTTGGGGATACGAGCAGTACTTC.

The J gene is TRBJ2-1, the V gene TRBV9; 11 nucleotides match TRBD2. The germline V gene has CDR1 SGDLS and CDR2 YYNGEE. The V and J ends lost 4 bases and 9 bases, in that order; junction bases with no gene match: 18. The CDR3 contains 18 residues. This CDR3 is CASSPRSGSSGRTTEQFF. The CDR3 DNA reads TGTGCCAGCAGCCCCCGTAGCGGGTCTAGCGGGAGGACTACTGAGCAGTTCTTC.

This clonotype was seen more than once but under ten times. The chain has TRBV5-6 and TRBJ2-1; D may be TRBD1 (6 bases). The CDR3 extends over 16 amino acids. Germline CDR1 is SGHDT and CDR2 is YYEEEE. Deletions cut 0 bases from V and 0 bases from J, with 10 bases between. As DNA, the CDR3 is TGTGCCAGCAGCTTGGTGGGGGCCTCCTCCTACAATGAGCAGTTCTTC. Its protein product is CASSLVGASSYNEQFF.

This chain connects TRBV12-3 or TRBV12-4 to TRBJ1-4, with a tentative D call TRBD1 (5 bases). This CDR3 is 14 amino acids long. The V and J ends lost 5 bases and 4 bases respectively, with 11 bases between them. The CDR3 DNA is TGTGCCAGCAGTCTCACAGGCCGTAATGAAAAACTGTTTTTT. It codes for CASSLTGRNEKLFF.

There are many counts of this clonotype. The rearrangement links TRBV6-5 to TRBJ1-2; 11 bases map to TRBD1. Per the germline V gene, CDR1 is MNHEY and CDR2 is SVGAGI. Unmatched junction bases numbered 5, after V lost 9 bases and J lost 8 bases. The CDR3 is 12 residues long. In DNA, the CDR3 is TGTGCCAGTTGGACAGGGGGCGAGGGCTACACCTTC. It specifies CASWTGGEGYTF.

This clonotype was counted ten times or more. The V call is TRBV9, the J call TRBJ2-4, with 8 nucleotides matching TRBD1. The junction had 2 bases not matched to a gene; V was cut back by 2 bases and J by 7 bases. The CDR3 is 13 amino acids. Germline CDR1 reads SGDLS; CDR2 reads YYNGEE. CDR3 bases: TGTGCCAGCAGCGTTGCAGGGGGCAACATTCAGTACTTC. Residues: CASSVAGGNIQYF.